One and the same sample provided the 26 T cell receptor beta chains below, sequenced in a study of tumor-infiltrating lymphocytes in primary liver carcinoma. From around 0.5 ug of total RNA, TCR beta-specific cDNA was reverse-transcribed using a constant-region primer. Three nested multiplex PCR rounds of slightly modified ARM-PCR generated TCR beta libraries. Two initial PCR rounds of around 10 cycles each paired TRBV1-TRBV30 forward primers with a C-beta reverse primer. A single record per CDR3 protein comes from TCRdb applying MiXCR to the multiplex PCR reads. The sample carries 80,000 or so distinct CDR3 sequences, 71% recorded once. Co-extracted RNA and DNA came from roughly 21-30 mg of unsorted bulk tissue. The sample consisted of liver tumor tissue from sampling region 4. The subset here: tumor region T4, right-lateral pole. These receptors were collected from a woman aged 60-70 years with primary liver carcinoma and hepatitis B virus infection.

Comments on this clonotype: A read error may account for a junction end that differs from germline. The gene calls are TRBV6-1 and TRBJ2-6, with D perhaps matching TRBD2 (6 bases). This CDR3 has 17 residues. Germline CDR1 and CDR2: MNHNS and SASEGT. The CDR3 region is CVSSRDSLSPGANVLTF. Written as DNA, the CDR3 is TGTGTCAGCAGTCGGGACTCTCTCTCCCCTGGGGCCAACGTCCTGACTTTC.

This clonotype was seen at least ten times. The V and J genes are TRBV5-1 and TRBJ1-1, with TRBD1 matching over 7 bases. The CDR3 is 16 amino acids. The V segment lost 4 bases and the J segment 2 bases; nucleotides outside the gene matches: 11. Germline loops: CDR1 SGHRS, CDR2 YFSETQ. CDR3 region: CASSLSTGNLNTEAFF. CDR3 in DNA: TGCGCCAGCAGCCTGTCGACAGGGAACCTTAACACTGAAGCTTTCTTT.

This clonotype was seen repeatedly, ten times or more. J is TRBJ1-1 and V is TRBV5-1, with a possible D match to TRBD1 (5 bases). V dropped 6 bases and J dropped 5 bases, with 14 bases sitting between them. Germline values: CDR1 SGHRS, CDR2 YFSETQ. This CDR3 region has 13 residues. The chain's CDR3 is CASKDQQETEAFF. In DNA, the CDR3 is TGCGCCAGCAAGGACCAACAGGAAACTGAAGCTTTCTTT.

This clonotype was picked up many times. The chain couples TRBV6-6 to TRBJ2-5; TRBD1 aligns across 9 bases. This CDR3 region has 16 residues. Germline V gives CDR1 MNHNY, CDR2 SVGAGI (reference sequence). With 6 bases clipped from V and 4 bases from J, the junction kept 12 bases outside the gene matches. The CDR3 loop is CASSQGTGGAVETQYF. The CDR3 region has the DNA TGTGCCAGCAGCCAGGGCACAGGGGGCGCGGTAGAGACCCAGTACTTC.

A remark on this clonotype: With a much larger clone just one base away, this may be a read error. The J gene is TRBJ2-1, the V gene TRBV5-1; tentatively, D is TRBD2 (6 bases). This CDR3 has 16 amino acids. The germline gives CDR1 SGHRS, CDR2 YFSETQ. CDR3 DNA sequence: TGCGTCAGCAGCTTGGCCACCGGGAGCTCCTACAATGAGCAGTTCTTC. Translation gives CVSSLATGSSYNEQFF.

About this clonotype: One junction end disagrees with the germline gene, perhaps due to a read error. The genes are TRBV4-1 and TRBJ2-7, with D possibly being TRBD1 (6 bases). CDR1 is MGHRA, CDR2 YSYEKL, per germline. The CDR3 totals 16 residues. The CDR3 DNA sequence: TGCGCCAGCAGCCAAAGCCCGGGTCAGGGGAGCTACAAGCAGTACTTC. Amino acids: CASSQSPGQGSYKQYF.

The genes are TRBV28 and TRBJ2-3, with 8 bases that match TRBD2. V trimming: 5 bases; J trimming: 5 bases; junction bases outside the gene matches: 12. This CDR3 is built from 16 residues. The germline CDR1 and CDR2 sequences are MDHEN and SYDVKM. CDR3 residues: CASSTHWAGGGDTQYF. Written as DNA, the CDR3 is TGTGCCAGCAGTACACACTGGGCGGGAGGCGGAGATACGCAGTATTTT.

This clonotype was detected only once. A much bigger clone sits one base away, suggesting this may be a read error. V usage is TRBV30 and J usage is TRBJ1-5, with 10 positions matching TRBD1. The germline CDR1 and CDR2 sequences are GTSNPN and SVGIG (reference sequence). This CDR3 has 13 residues. The CDR3 DNA reads as TGTGCCTGGGACAGGGGGCTTGGTCAGCCCAAGCATTTT. Translating gives CAWDRGLGQPKHF.

Comments on this clonotype: Sequence at one end of the junction differs from germline and may be a read error. V gene TRBV11-2 combines with J gene TRBJ2-7, with D perhaps matching TRBD1 (5 bases). CDR3 length equals 15 residues. CDR1 and CDR2 (germline): SGHAT, FQNNGV. CDR3 sequence (DNA): TGTGCCAGCAACTTATCGGTACAGGCTTACTACGAGCAGTACTTC. Translating it yields CASNLSVQAYYEQYF.

A remark on this clonotype: In this CDR3 the conserved last residue, phenylalanine or tryptophan, is missing, so a read error is likely. CDR3 amino acids: CASSLDRTGDLFY. As DNA, the CDR3 is TGTGCCAGCAGCCTAGATAGGACTGGGGATCTGTTTTAT. V usage is TRBV11-2 and J usage is TRBJ2-2, with a possible D match to TRBD2 (5 bases). There are 13 residues in the CDR3. Germline loops: CDR1 SGHAT, CDR2 FQNNGV.

Worth noting for this clonotype: Since a much larger clone is just one base distant, this may be a read error. The J gene is TRBJ1-5, the V gene TRBV2; a weak D match, TRBD1 (5 bases). From germline, CDR1 is SNHLY and CDR2 FYNNEI. Trimming cost V 0 bases and J 9 bases, with 12 bases left between them. The CDR3 has 14 amino acids. As DNA, the CDR3 is TGTGCCAGCAGTGAAGCGCGGGGGGGACTGCCCCAGCATTTT. The encoded protein is CASSEARGGLPQHF. Based on the CDR3 plus reference TRBV2 and TRBJ1-5, the full variable domain is EPEVTQTPSHQVTQMGQEVILRCVPISNHLYFYWYRQILGQKVEFLVSFYNNEISEKSEIFDDQFSVERPDGSNFTLKIRSTKLEDSAMYFCASSEARGGLPQHFGDGTRLSIL.

As for this clonotype: Compared with germline, one end of the junction differs, possibly owing to a read error. The chain is built from TRBV28 and TRBJ1-2; D uncertain. There are 14 residues in the CDR3. The V gene's germline CDR1 is MDHEN and CDR2 SYDVKM. DNA of the CDR3: TGTGTCAGCAGTTTACTCAACAAGAGCTATGGCTACACCTTC. Amino acids: CVSSLLNKSYGYTF.

In regard to this clonotype: One end of the junction does not line up with germline, which may come from a read error. The chain employs TRBV4-2 and TRBJ2-5; possibly TRBD1 for D (6 bases). Germline V CDR1 and CDR2: LGHNA, YNFKEQ. CDR3 size: 16 residues. For the CDR3, the DNA is TGTACCAGCAGCCAATGCCTCGTGGACACAGGGGAGACCCAGTACTTC. Translation: CTSSQCLVDTGETQYF.

Points on this clonotype: At one boundary the junction diverges from the germline segment, which might be a read error. The rearrangement links TRBV11-2 to TRBJ1-2; D perhaps matches TRBD1 (5 bases). Germline assignment: CDR1 SGHAT and CDR2 FQNNGV. The CDR3 runs to 15 residues. The CDR3 DNA reads as TGCGCCAGCAGCTTAGAGGGGACCAGTGGAGGTGGCTACACCTTC. Encoded protein: CASSLEGTSGGGYTF.

This clonotype has just a few counts. The CDR3 does not end in the conserved phenylalanine or tryptophan, so this is likely a read error. J is TRBJ1-4 and V is TRBV30, with D possibly being TRBD1 (5 bases). The CDR3 extends over 14 amino acids. Deletions cut 3 bases from V and 0 bases from J, with 8 bases between. CDR1 and CDR2 from the germline V gene are GTSNPN and SVGIG (reference sequence). The CDR3 is CAWSVGATNEKLFS. The CDR3 DNA is TGTGCCTGGAGCGTGGGGGCAACTAATGAAAAACTGTTTTCT.

Worth noting for this clonotype: A read error may account for a junction end that differs from germline. This chain joins TRBV10-3 and TRBJ2-2, with D unresolved. The germline CDR1 and CDR2 sequences are ENHRY and SYGVKD. This CDR3 has 13 amino acids. In DNA form, the CDR3 reads TGTGTCATCAGTGAGTCACTCACCGGGGAGCTGTTTTTT. Its translation is CVISESLTGELFF.

This clonotype was picked up a small number of times. One end of the junction does not line up with germline, which may come from a read error. The chain joins TRBV11-2 to TRBJ1-3; 9 bases align to TRBD1. The CDR3 covers 19 residues. Germline loops: CDR1 SGHAT, CDR2 FQNNGV. DNA for the CDR3: TGTACCAGCAGCTCACGCCCGGACAGGGGAGTGTACCCTGGAAACACCATATATTTT. The encoded protein is CTSSSRPDRGVYPGNTIYF.

This clonotype has at least ten counts. The chain employs TRBV28 and TRBJ2-2; TRBD2 aligns across 10 bases. Germline V gene sequence: CDR1 MDHEN, CDR2 SYDVKM. Losses at the gene ends were 5 bases for V and 1 base for J; bases not matched to a gene: 4. This CDR3 contains 16 residues. Written as DNA, the CDR3 is TGTGCCAGCAGTATGGCTAGCGGGAGGAACACCGGGGAGCTGTTTTTT. Protein sequence: CASSMASGRNTGELFF.

In the case of this clonotype: A read error may explain this, as a much larger clone is one base away. The rearrangement uses TRBV28 and TRBJ2-3; the match to TRBD2 covers 7 bases. The CDR3 runs 16 residues. Trimming cost V 5 bases and J 2 bases; bases outside gene matches: 10. Per germline, CDR1 MDHEN and CDR2 SYDVKM. The CDR3, as DNA: TGTGCCAGCAGTGACCGCGGGGGTCGGGCCACAGATACGCAGTATTTT. Protein sequence: CASSDRGGRATDTQYF.

This clonotype was recorded at least ten times. J is TRBJ2-7 and V is TRBV24-1, with TRBD1 identical over 7 bases. CDR1 and CDR2 (germline): KGHDR, SFDVKD. The CDR3 runs to 15 residues. V lost 4 bases and J lost 1; bases outside the gene matches: 6. The CDR3 loop reads CATSDPTTGSYEQYF. The CDR3 bases are TGTGCCACCAGTGACCCAACGACAGGGTCCTACGAGCAGTACTTC.

Remarks on this clonotype: Since no conserved phenylalanine or tryptophan closes the CDR3, a read error is the likely cause. The limits of the CDR3 on the DNA are not certain, so only TCRdb's listed CDR3 is given. The chain links TRBV29-1 to TRBJ2-3; TRBD1 reflects the table's D call only, with no check against the DNA. From germline, CDR1 is SQVTM and CDR2 ANQGSEA. Including both end residues, the CDR3 is 11 amino acids long. The CDR3: CSMVDRERVYI.

At least ten counts were recorded for this clonotype. V and J are TRBV12-3 or TRBV12-4 and TRBJ2-3; D gene unclear. V lost 6 bases, J lost 7 bases, and 11 bases lay in between. This CDR3 is built from 12 residues. The CDR3 here is CASSLRPYTQYF. DNA of the CDR3: TGTGCCAGCAGCCTCCGGCCGTATACGCAGTATTTT.

In its sample, this clonotype was seen once. In this CDR3 the conserved last residue, phenylalanine or tryptophan, is missing, so a read error is likely. The V gene is TRBV6-2 or TRBV6-3, the J gene TRBJ2-5, with D unresolved. V lost 2 bases and J lost 4, with 11 bases in between. The V gene's germline CDR1 is MNHEY and CDR2 SVGEGT. The CDR3 contains 14 residues. Written as DNA, the CDR3 is TGTGCCAGCAGTTACGCCGCCCCCCGAGAGACCCAGTACTTA. It yields the protein CASSYAAPRETQYL.

Of note for this clonotype: Because the CDR3 is missing its conserved closing phenylalanine or tryptophan, this is likely a read error. This chain uses TRBV29-1 with TRBJ2-5, with TRBD2 matching 12 bases. This CDR3 is built from 16 residues. Germline lookup yields CDR1 SQVTM and CDR2 ANQGSEA. V was clipped by 7 bases and J by 2 bases; unmatched bases: 11. The CDR3 spells CSDDGWGTSGQETQYV. CDR3 sequence (DNA): TGCAGCGATGACGGCTGGGGGACTAGCGGGCAAGAGACCCAGTACGTC.

On this clonotype itself: This is likely a read error, given that the CDR3 carries no conserved phenylalanine or tryptophan at its end. V and J are TRBV6-1 and TRBJ2-2; tentatively, D is TRBD1 (6 bases). The CDR3 runs to 14 residues. From germline, CDR1 is MNHNS and CDR2 SASEGT. The CDR3 reads CASRRDRNTGKLFL. As DNA, the CDR3 is TGTGCCAGCAGACGTGACAGGAACACCGGGAAGCTGTTTCTT.

The chain links TRBV4-2 to TRBJ1-2, with 11 bases that match TRBD1. CDR3 length equals 13 residues. CDR1 and CDR2 from the germline V gene are LGHNA and YNFKEQ. CDR3 coding DNA: TGTGTCTGCAGCCAGGACAGGGGGCGGGGCTACACCTTC. It translates to CVCSQDRGRGYTF.